One and the same sample provided the 25 T cell receptor beta chains below, sequenced in a study of blood T cell repertoires in COVID-19. Profiled with immunoSEQ multiplex PCR; TCRdb holds only in-frame clones, not every one. The table shows a few hundred thousand clones, with roughly 89% occurring only once. Specimen: peripheral blood. These receptors came from a woman aged 60-70 years with COVID-19, enrolled during active disease.

This CDR3 is CASSFDRGRDYGYTF. The CDR3 DNA reads as TGTGCCAGTAGTTTCGACAGGGGGCGCGACTATGGCTACACCTTC. This chain joins TRBV19 and TRBJ1-2, with 10 bases fitting TRBD1. Looked up from germline, CDR1 is LNHDA and CDR2 is SQIVND (reference sequence). The CDR3 loop spans 15 amino acids. The trim removed 5 bases at V and 3 bases at J, leaving 6 bases unmatched.

The chain combines TRBV7-2 with TRBJ2-1; TRBD1 aligns across 8 bases. This CDR3 has 15 amino acids. Germline V CDR1 and CDR2: SGHTA, FQGNSA. The ends lost 5 bases at V and 1 base at J; junction bases unmatched: 4. The CDR3 DNA reads TGTGCCAGCAGCCCTACAGGGGGTTCCTACAATGAGCAGTTCTTC. Amino acid sequence: CASSPTGGSYNEQFF.

The V and J genes are TRBV10-3 and TRBJ1-1; D not certain. The V gene's germline CDR1 is ENHRY and CDR2 SYGVKD. Trimming pared 3 bases from V and 4 bases from J, leaving 12 bases between. This CDR3 has 14 residues. The CDR3 spells CAISDVRYSTEAFF. Written as DNA, the CDR3 is TGTGCCATCAGTGACGTGAGGTATAGCACTGAAGCTTTCTTT.

The V gene is TRBV30, the J gene TRBJ1-1; no clear D. From germline, CDR1 is GTSNPN and CDR2 SVGIG (reference sequence). Between the trimmed V and J ends, which lost 2 bases and 1 base, there was a span of 11 bases. This CDR3 is built from 14 residues. DNA of the CDR3: TGTGCCTGGAGTCCCCAGGCCCGGAACACTGAAGCTTTCTTT. Translation: CAWSPQARNTEAFF.

This clone was seen a single time. The rearrangement uses TRBV7-9 and TRBJ1-4; D perhaps matches TRBD1 (6 bases). Trimming took 5 bases from V and 5 from J, leaving 15 bases between them. The germline V gene encodes CDR1 SEHNR and CDR2 FQNEAQ (reference sequence). The CDR3 extends over 15 amino acids. The CDR3 sequence: CASSARGGRNEKLFF. The CDR3 DNA reads as TGTGCCAGCAGCGCCAGGGGAGGGCGGAATGAAAAACTGTTTTTT.

The CDR3: CASSRGQLSEAFF. In nucleotides, the CDR3 is TGTGCCAGCAGCAGGGGACAGCTCTCAGAAGCTTTCTTT. V gene TRBV7-2 combines with J gene TRBJ1-1; 7 nucleotides line up with TRBD1. The CDR3 runs 13 residues. The germline gives CDR1 SGHTA, CDR2 FQGNSA. The trim removed 5 bases at V and 8 bases at J, leaving 8 bases unmatched.

This chain connects TRBV30 to TRBJ2-5, with D tentatively TRBD1 (5 bases). The CDR3 covers 14 residues. V dropped 3 bases and J dropped 5 bases, with 16 bases sitting between them. CDR1 and CDR2 (germline): GTSNPN, SVGIG (reference sequence). CDR3 nucleotides: TGTGCCTGGAGAGAGGCAGGGCTGAAGGAGACCCAGTACTTC. Protein product: CAWREAGLKETQYF.

This chain links TRBV19 with TRBJ1-2; 9 bases match TRBD1. The CDR3 runs 18 residues. Per the germline V gene, CDR1 is LNHDA and CDR2 is SQIVND (reference sequence). Losses at the gene ends were 1 base for V and 2 bases for J; bases not matched to a gene: 11. CDR3 sequence reads: CASSIAVGTGRRNYGYTF. CDR3 bases: TGTGCCAGTAGTATAGCGGTCGGGACAGGGCGTAGAAACTATGGCTACACCTTC.

The chain uses TRBV29-1 and TRBJ2-5; maybe TRBD1 (5 bases). The CDR3 is 13 amino acids. V dropped 3 bases and J dropped 1 base, with 9 bases sitting between them. Germline V gives CDR1 SQVTM, CDR2 ANQGSEA. The CDR3 DNA reads TGCAGCGTTGACCCAGGGCTCCAAGAGACCCAGTACTTC. It is translated as CSVDPGLQETQYF.

The chain carries TRBV11-2 and TRBJ2-1; D is possibly TRBD1 (5 bases). This CDR3 region has 14 residues. CDR1 and CDR2 (germline): SGHAT, FQNNGV. Trimming removed 2 bases from V and 0 bases from J, with 5 bases in between. As DNA, the CDR3 is TGTGCCAGCAGCTTACAGGGCTCCTACAATGAGCAGTTCTTC. This encodes CASSLQGSYNEQFF.

CDR3 in DNA: TGTGCCTTCCGAAGGGGATACGAGCAGTACTTC. This translates into CAFRRGYEQYF. This chain links TRBV30 with TRBJ2-7; tentatively, D is TRBD1 (5 bases). Germline CDR1 is GTSNPN and CDR2 is SVGIG (reference sequence). The CDR3 length is 11 residues. V was shortened by 7 bases and J by 4 bases, with 11 bases between the two germline ends.

The chain has TRBV24-1 and TRBJ2-7; D is possibly TRBD2 (5 bases). From germline, CDR1 is KGHDR and CDR2 SFDVKD. Trimming took off 5 bases at V and 2 bases at J, with 15 bases between the two ends. This CDR3 contains 15 residues. The CDR3 sequence: CATSGGRHGTYEQYF. The CDR3 coding sequence is TGTGCCACCAGTGGAGGGCGGCACGGGACCTACGAGCAGTACTTC.

This clone was seen a few times. The rearrangement uses TRBV27 and TRBJ1-2, with 7 bases that match TRBD1. The junction had 9 bases not matched to a gene; V was cut back by 4 bases and J by 7 bases. This CDR3 is 14 amino acids long. CDR1 is MNHEY and CDR2 is SMNVEV in the germline V gene (reference sequence). This chain's CDR3 is CASSYRQGSSGYTF. Written as DNA, the CDR3 is TGTGCCAGCAGTTACCGACAGGGATCGAGTGGCTACACCTTC.

The V and J genes are TRBV7-8 and TRBJ1-5, with a weak D call TRBD1 (6 bases). Deletions cut 8 bases from V and 0 bases from J, with 17 bases between. This CDR3 comprises 16 residues. The germline gives CDR1 SGHVS, CDR2 FQNEAQ. The CDR3 DNA follows: TGTGCCAGCCTGGAGACGGACAGTTATAGCAATCAGCCCCAGCATTTT. Translated, it gives CASLETDSYSNQPQHF.

The chain joins TRBV19 to TRBJ2-6; possible D gene TRBD2, 6 bases. From germline, CDR1 is LNHDA and CDR2 SQIVND (reference sequence). The V end lost 8 bases, the J end lost 4 bases, and 15 bases lay between the germline ends. CDR3 length: 15 residues. The CDR3 loop reads CASGRTITGANVLTF. Here the CDR3 DNA reads TGTGCCAGTGGGAGGACAATCACCGGGGCCAACGTCCTGACTTTC.

The rearrangement links TRBV6-6 to TRBJ2-7; 8 positions match TRBD1. The germline V gene encodes CDR1 MNHNY and CDR2 SVGAGI (reference sequence). Losses at the gene ends were 6 bases for V and 4 bases for J; bases not matched to a gene: 14. This CDR3 has 16 amino acids. CDR3 region: CASRPTGDFSRYEQYF. The CDR3 DNA follows: TGTGCCAGCAGACCGACAGGGGATTTTTCTCGGTACGAGCAGTACTTC.

The chain links TRBV5-8 to TRBJ2-1; a weak D match, TRBD2 (6 bases). CDR1 is SGHTS and CDR2 is YDEGEE in the germline V gene. This CDR3 region has 15 residues. V gave up 0 bases and J gave up 3 bases, with 10 bases separating them. The CDR3 is CASSLGGENYNEQFF. In nucleotides, the CDR3 is TGTGCCAGCAGCTTGGGGGGGGAAAACTACAATGAGCAGTTCTTC.

V is TRBV3-1 (or the pseudogene TRBV3-2) and J is TRBJ2-7, with D maybe TRBD1 (5 bases). The ends were cut back, 1 base at V and 7 bases at J, with 11 bases in the middle. The CDR3 totals 13 residues. CDR1 and CDR2 (germline): LGHDT, YNNKEL (reference sequence). CDR3 sequence reads: CASSQGGRVEQYF. CDR3 nucleotides: TGTGCCAGCAGCCAAGGGGGCAGGGTTGAGCAGTACTTC.

This clone showed up just a few times. The J gene is TRBJ2-1, the V gene TRBV4-1, with TRBD1 matching 7 bases. Germline CDR1 and CDR2: MGHRA and YSYEKL. The CDR3 contains 18 residues. Trimming removed 4 bases from V and 0 bases from J; junction bases left unmatched: 12. The CDR3 DNA follows: TGCGCCAGCAGCCGCCACCGAGGGGGCCGAAGCTCCTACAATGAGCAGTTCTTC. It is translated as CASSRHRGGRSSYNEQFF.

This chain joins TRBV9 and TRBJ2-1; D remains ambiguous. Trimming stripped 4 bases from V and 5 bases from J, with 16 bases between. CDR3 length equals 15 residues. CDR1 SGDLS and CDR2 YYNGEE come from the germline V gene. Here the CDR3 reads CASSLRARRDNEQFF. The DNA of the CDR3 is TGTGCCAGCAGCCTCCGAGCGAGGAGAGACAATGAGCAGTTCTTC.

The chain carries TRBV6-5 and TRBJ2-5, with TRBD1 as a possible D gene (6 bases). The CDR3 is 14 residues long. Germline V gene data show CDR1 as MNHEY and CDR2 as SVGAGI. V was cut by 6 bases and J by 5 bases, with 16 bases left in between. The CDR3 bases are TGTGCCAGCAGCCTCTTTACAGGGATGGAGACCCAGTACTTC. Protein: CASSLFTGMETQYF.

The chain combines TRBV12-1 with TRBJ1-5; TRBD1 is the table's D call, not checked against the DNA. TRBV12-1 is tagged as a pseudogene. The CDR3 has 14 amino acids. The CDR3 reads CASSFNPRGQPQHF. The DNA of the CDR3 is TGTGCCAGCAGCTTCAACCCCAGGGGTCAGCCCCAGCATTTT.

The chain is built from TRBV21-1 and TRBJ1-1; the tabulated D call, TRBD1, remains unverified against the DNA. TRBV21-1 is a known pseudogene. The CDR3 is 15 amino acids. The CDR3, as DNA: TGTGCCAGCACTCGAGCGGGACAGGGGAACACTGAAGCTTTCTTT. Its protein is CASTRAGQGNTEAFF.

In this sample, this clone turned up once. The DNA is omitted, as the CDR3 cannot be located on it reliably, and the CDR3 follows TCRdb's listing. This chain uses TRBV9 with TRBJ1-1. The germline V gene encodes CDR1 SGDLS and CDR2 YYNGEE. The CDR3 spans 12 residues, counting both ends. CDR3 region: CASSVGRGAPFF.

The V call is TRBV19, the J call TRBJ2-2, with 10 bases aligning to TRBD2. CDR1 LNHDA and CDR2 SQIVND come from the germline V gene (reference sequence). The V and J ends lost 10 bases and 4 bases, in that order; junction bases with no gene match: 15. The CDR3 is made up of 17 amino acids. In DNA form, the CDR3 reads TGTGCCACTCGGCGGGGTAGCGGGGGGTTTATCACCGGGGAGCTGTTTTTT. This sequence encodes CATRRGSGGFITGELFF.